This is a list of T cell receptor beta chains from one sample in a study of shared clonotypes between healthy human individuals. Here immunoSEQ multiplex PCR was the method, and the copy in TCRdb shows in-frame clones only, minus some. The sample holds 600,000 to 700,000 clones, more than 70% seen once. Sequencing was performed on memory CD4+ T cells sorted from blood. The receptors were sampled from a woman aged 30 to 39 in good health. Each CDR3 is given with its conserved first and last residue. A D gene is named only where the DNA matches it firmly. Not all rows give a size; the values are once, few, many and, for expanded clones, a class.

d_call j_call v_call clone_size cdr3_nt cdr3_aa
NA TRBJ1-6 TRBV19 NA TGTGCCAGTAGTATGTCGGGGCCACCCCTCCACTTT CASSMSGPPLHF
NA TRBJ2-2 TRBV5-1 NA TGCGCCAGCAGCTATGGAGAAATCACCGGGGAGCTGTTTTTT CASSYGEITGELFF
NA TRBJ1-1 TRBV28 few TGTGCCAGCAGTACCATTGCGGGACAAGACACTGAAGCTTTCTTT CASSTIAGQDTEAFF
NA TRBJ1-2 TRBV5-5 NA TGTGCCAGCAGCTTGGCTGAAGACTATGGCTACACCTTC CASSLAEDYGYTF
NA TRBJ2-5 TRBV7-9 few TGTGCCAGCAGTTCTAGCCCCGGACAGATAGAGACCCAGTACTTC CASSSSPGQIETQYF
NA TRBJ2-5 TRBV12-2 NA TGTGCAAGTCGCTTAGAGTTCTTTCGGGTGGGGGAGACCCAGTACTTC CASRLEFFRVGETQYF
NA TRBJ2-7 TRBV6-5 NA TGTGCCAGCAGGGTAGGGGGTAGTACGCCGGCGCAGTACTTC CASRVGGSTPAQYF
NA TRBJ1-1 TRBV29-1 NA TGCAGCGCCGTACGGGGCACTGAAGCTTTCTTT CSAVRGTEAFF
NA TRBJ1-1 TRBV6-1 NA TGTGCCAGCAGTGGGGCCGCCTTGAGTACTGAAGCTTTCTTT CASSGAALSTEAFF
NA TRBJ2-3 TRBV5-1 NA TGCGCCAGTTCTCGTGAAGCAGATACGCAGTATTTT CASSREADTQYF
TRBD2 TRBJ2-6 TRBV5-1 few TGCGCCAGCAGCTTGATGGCGGGAGGGAGCTCTGGGGCCAACGTCCTGACTTTC CASSLMAGGSSGANVLTF
NA TRBJ1-5 TRBV7-2 NA TGTGCCAGCAGCCCCGAGGGGATCCAGCCCCAGCATTTT CASSPEGIQPQHF
NA TRBJ2-2 TRBV6-1 NA TGTGCCTGCCGTGGGGGTGCGAGCGGGTCCACCGGGGAGCTGTTTTTT CACRGGASGSTGELFF
NA TRBJ1-1 TRBV10-3 NA TGTGCCATCAGCGCTCGCACTTTGGAGGCGATAGCTTTCTTT CAISARTLEAIAFF